This T cell receptor (beta chain) originates from a study of blood T cell repertoires in COVID-19. Overall study: Spain, Italy and the United States supplied samples that represented acute and convalescent COVID-19. The analysed material was cDNA or gDNA that came from T cells, B-cell-depleted T cells, or PBMCs.

As processed by the authors: Nucleated cell number was recorded as an estimate derived from reference gene primer amplification. Clones were read by immunoSEQ multiplex PCR, and TCRdb kept only the in-frame ones, dropping some. V and J calls and clone size are those listed in that table; D and trimming were worked out from the DNA. The sample has 130,000 or so clones; more than 80% are singletons. The J segment lost 4 bases and the V segment lost 5 bases, leaving 8 bases of the junction unmatched. CDR1 and CDR2 (germline): MNHEY, SVGAGI. The CDR3 contains 14 residues. This clone was counted many times.

The sequence was collected from a human donor in a cohort sampled during active COVID-19. Sequencing used peripheral blood. The chain combines TRBV6-5 with TRBJ2-7; 7 bases align to TRBD2. CDR3 in amino acids: CASSLAGARYEQYV. In nucleotides, the CDR3 is TGTGCCAGCAGTCTCGCGGGAGCCCGTTACGAGCAGTACGTC.